Listed below are T cell receptor beta chains from one sample, sequenced in a study of blood T cell repertoires in COVID-19. Produced via immunoSEQ multiplex PCR; TCRdb's table is partial and in-frame only. The table shows 150,000 to 200,000 clones, with approximately 85% occurring only once. Sequencing used peripheral blood. These receptor sequences come from a man in his sixties who had recovered from COVID-19. CDR3s include the opening cysteine and the closing phenylalanine or tryptophan. A D gene is named only where the DNA matches it firmly. Expanded clones get a size class; other rows say once, few or many, or leave the size out.

abundance	v_gene	len	d_gene	j_gene	CDR3nt	CDR3aa
-	TRBV6-4	18	-	TRBJ2-3	TGTGCCAGCACCAGAATCAACAACAGGGGAGGAGGGACAGATACGCAGTATTTT	CASTRINNRGGGTDTQYF
-	TRBV4-1	14	-	TRBJ2-7	TGCGCCAGCAGCCAAGCCCAGGGGGGATACGAGCAGTACTTC	CASSQAQGGYEQYF
-	TRBV20-1	11	-	TRBJ1-1	TGCAGTGCCGGGACACCGGGTGTTGCTTTCTTT	CSAGTPGVAFF
-	TRBV9	15	-	TRBJ1-1	TGTGCCAGCAGCATTCTCTCAGGAGGGGCGACTGAAGCTTTCTTT	CASSILSGGATEAFF
-	TRBV28	17	TRBD2	TRBJ2-5	TGTGCCAGCAGCCTGAGTGGGCTAGCGGGGAGAAGGGAGACCCAGTACTTC	CASSLSGLAGRRETQYF
once	TRBV3-1/TRBV3-2	15	TRBD2	TRBJ2-7	TGTGCCAGCAGCCAAGCACTAGCGGGGACCTACGAGCAGTACTTC	CASSQALAGTYEQYF
-	TRBV18	14	-	TRBJ2-1	TGTGCCAGCTCACCACGCTCAGGGGAAAATGAGCAGTTCTTC	CASSPRSGENEQFF
-	TRBV6-5	15	TRBD1	TRBJ1-3	TGTGCCAGCAGCGTCGACGGGACAGCCGGAAACACCATATATTTT	CASSVDGTAGNTIYF
-	TRBV15	16	-	TRBJ2-6	TGTGCCACCAGCAGAGATCTGGCCTCTGGGGCCAACGTCCTGACTTTC	CATSRDLASGANVLTF
-	TRBV3-1/TRBV3-2	15	TRBD1	TRBJ2-5	TGTGCCAGCAGCCCGGGACAGGGGATGGGAGAGACCCAGTACTTC	CASSPGQGMGETQYF
once	TRBV7-9	11	-	TRBJ2-1	TGTGCCAGCAGCTCCGCGTTGGAGCAGTTCTTC	CASSSALEQFF
-	TRBV5-4	12	-	TRBJ1-2	TGTGCCAGCAGCTACGGCCTAGGAGGCTACACCTTC	CASSYGLGGYTF
-	TRBV7-8	16	TRBD2	TRBJ2-5	TGTGCCAGCAGGGCGGCCCGAGCGGGGGGGCCGGAGACCCAGTACTTC	CASRAARAGGPETQYF
-	TRBV2	15	TRBD1	TRBJ1-5	TGTGCCAGCAGTGAAGGTAGACAGGGTCACCAGCCCCAGCATTTT	CASSEGRQGHQPQHF
-	TRBV4-2	15	TRBD1	TRBJ2-7	TGTGCCAGCAGCCAAGAGACAGGGGGCTTTTACGAGCAGTACTTC	CASSQETGGFYEQYF
-	TRBV24-1	17	TRBD1	TRBJ2-5	TGTGCCACCTACCTACCGGGACAGCTGGAAAGGGAAGAGACCCAGTACTTC	CATYLPGQLEREETQYF
-	TRBV27	15	-	TRBJ2-7	TGTGCCAGCAGTTCTTACAGGGAATATACCTACGAGCAGTACTTC	CASSSYREYTYEQYF
-	TRBV5-4	13	-	TRBJ2-5	TGTGCCAGCAGCCATCAACAGCAAGAGACCCAGTACTTC	CASSHQQQETQYF
-	TRBV28	16	-	TRBJ1-6	TGTGCCAGCAGTTTATTGGGGGGACGGAATAATTCACCCCTCCACTTT	CASSLLGGRNNSPLHF
few	TRBV5-1	14	TRBD1	TRBJ2-3	TGCGCCAGCAGCCGGACAGGGTCTGAAGGTACGCAGTATTTT	CASSRTGSEGTQYF
-	TRBV7-9	15	TRBD1	TRBJ1-4	TGTGCCAGCAGCGAAGGACAGGGGGCTTATGAAAAACTGTTTTTT	CASSEGQGAYEKLFF
-	TRBV9	16	TRBD2	TRBJ2-1	TGTGCCAGCAGCGTAGCATCAAGCGGGGGGTCCAATGAGCAGTTCTTC	CASSVASSGGSNEQFF
-	TRBV4-3	15	TRBD1	TRBJ1-6	TGCGCCAGCAGCCAAGTTGGGACAGGGAATTCACCCCTCCACTTT	CASSQVGTGNSPLHF
-	TRBV4-3	14	-	TRBJ1-2	TGCGCCAGCAGCCACACGCAGGGTACCTATGGCTACACCTTC	CASSHTQGTYGYTF
-	TRBV3-1/TRBV3-2	16	TRBD1	TRBJ1-3	TGTGCCAGCAGCCAAGATCCGCGACAGGGAGGAAACACCATATATTTT	CASSQDPRQGGNTIYF
-	TRBV12-3/TRBV12-4	13	TRBD1	TRBJ1-2	TGTGCCAGCAGTCCTCGACAGGGCGGTGGCTACACCTTC	CASSPRQGGGYTF
-	TRBV27	15	-	TRBJ2-3	TGTGCCAGCAGTTTATTGGGGGGTAGCTCAGATACGCAGTATTTT	CASSLLGGSSDTQYF
-	TRBV6-5	14	-	TRBJ2-5	TGTGCCAGCAACCAAAGGGGGTCACAAGAGACCCAGTACTTC	CASNQRGSQETQYF
-	TRBV5-1	15	-	TRBJ1-3	TGCGCCAGCAGCCCCGAGGGTATTGGTGGAAACACCATATATTTT	CASSPEGIGGNTIYF
-	TRBV9	14	-	TRBJ1-1	TGTGCCAGCAGCGTAGATCAGGGATCCACTGAAGCTTTCTTT	CASSVDQGSTEAFF
-	TRBV5-6	15	TRBD1	TRBJ1-1	TGTGCCAGCAGCTTGGTGGGACAGCAGAACACTGAAGCTTTCTTT	CASSLVGQQNTEAFF
-	TRBV18	17	-	TRBJ1-1	TGTGCCAGCTCACCAACCATCGGCGGGATTGGGAACACTGAAGCTTTCTTT	CASSPTIGGIGNTEAFF
-	TRBV6-1	16	-	TRBJ2-3	TGTGCCAGCAGTGAGTGGGGGGGCTCAAGCACAGATACGCAGTATTTT	CASSEWGGSSTDTQYF
once	TRBV7-2	14	-	TRBJ2-1	TGTGCCAGCAGCTTACCAGGGACCTACAATGAGCAGTTCTTC	CASSLPGTYNEQFF
-	TRBV7-9	16	TRBD1	TRBJ1-1	TGTGCCAGCAGCCCTCCGCGTGGGACAGGGATCACTGAAGCTTTCTTT	CASSPPRGTGITEAFF
-	TRBV19	15	-	TRBJ2-5	TGTGCCAGTAGTCCGGCGCGCGGGAAGCAAGAGACCCAGTACTTC	CASSPARGKQETQYF
-	TRBV10-3	12	-	TRBJ2-7	TGTGCCTCCAGGGGGGATACCTACGAGCAGTACTTC	CASRGDTYEQYF
-	TRBV5-1	14	TRBD1	TRBJ2-7	TGCGCCAGCAGCTTACAGGGGGCGTACCACGAGCAGTACTTC	CASSLQGAYHEQYF
-	TRBV6-5	14	-	TRBJ2-2	TGTGCCAGCAGTTACATGGGGACTGCCGGGGAGCTGTTTTTT	CASSYMGTAGELFF
-	TRBV11-3	19	TRBD1	TRBJ1-3	TGTGCCAGCAGCCACAGCGCGGGACAGGGGGTTTTCTCTGGAAACACCATATATTTT	CASSHSAGQGVFSGNTIYF